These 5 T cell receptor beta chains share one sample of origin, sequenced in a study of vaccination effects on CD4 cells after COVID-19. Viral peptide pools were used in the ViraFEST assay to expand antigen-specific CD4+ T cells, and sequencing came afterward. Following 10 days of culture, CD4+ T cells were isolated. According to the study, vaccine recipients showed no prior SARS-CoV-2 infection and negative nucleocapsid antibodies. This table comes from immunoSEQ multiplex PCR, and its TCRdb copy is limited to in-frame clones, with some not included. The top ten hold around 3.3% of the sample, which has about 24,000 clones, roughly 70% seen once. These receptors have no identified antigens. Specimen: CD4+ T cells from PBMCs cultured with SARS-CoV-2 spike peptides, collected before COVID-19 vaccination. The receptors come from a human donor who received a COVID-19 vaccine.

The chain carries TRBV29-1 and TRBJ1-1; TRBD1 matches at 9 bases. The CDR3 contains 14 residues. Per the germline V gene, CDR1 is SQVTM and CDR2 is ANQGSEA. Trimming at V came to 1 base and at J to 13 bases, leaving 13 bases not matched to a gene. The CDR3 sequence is CSVEAETGTGIGFF. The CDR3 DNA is TGCAGCGTTGAAGCCGAGACCGGGACAGGGATTGGTTTCTTT.

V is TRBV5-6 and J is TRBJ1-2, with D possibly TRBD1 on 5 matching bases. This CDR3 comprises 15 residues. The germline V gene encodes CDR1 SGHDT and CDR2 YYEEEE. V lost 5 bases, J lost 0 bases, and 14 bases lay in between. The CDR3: CASSSTGLANYGYTF. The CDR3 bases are TGTGCCAGCAGTTCTACAGGATTAGCTAACTATGGCTACACCTTC.

As DNA, the CDR3 is TGTGCCAGCAGTTACTCCCTAGAAGGCAATGAGCAGTTCTTC. Residues: CASSYSLEGNEQFF. This rearrangement joins TRBV6-6 to TRBJ2-1; D is uncertain. The V gene's germline CDR1 is MNHNY and CDR2 SVGAGI (reference sequence). The CDR3 is 14 residues long. Trimming removed 0 bases from V and 6 bases from J, with 9 bases in between.

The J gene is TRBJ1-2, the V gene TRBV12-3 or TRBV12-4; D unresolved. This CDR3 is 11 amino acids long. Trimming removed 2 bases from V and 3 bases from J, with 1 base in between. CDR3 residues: CASSLYYGYTF. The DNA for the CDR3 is TGTGCCAGCAGTTTATACTATGGCTACACCTTC.

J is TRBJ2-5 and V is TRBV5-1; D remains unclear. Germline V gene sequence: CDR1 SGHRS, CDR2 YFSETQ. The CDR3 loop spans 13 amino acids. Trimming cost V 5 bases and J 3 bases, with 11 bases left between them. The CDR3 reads CASSSGSEETQYF. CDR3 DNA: TGCGCCAGCAGTTCAGGATCCGAAGAGACCCAGTACTTC. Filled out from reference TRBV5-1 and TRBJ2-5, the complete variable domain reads KAGVTQTPRYLIKTRGQQVTLSCSPISGHRSVSWYQQTPGQGLQFLFEYFSETQRNKGNFPGRFSGRQFSNSRSEMNVSTLELGDSALYLCASSSGSEETQYFGPGTRLLVL.